The T cell receptor beta chain described here comes from a study of blood T cells in healthy people across ages. Whole-study context: With template switching, about one barcoded beta molecule was captured per two T cells.

As concerns this clonotype: The antigen remains undetermined.

Isolation of PBMCs gave at least 6 million cells per sample. The length of the CDR3 is 15 residues. Looked up from germline, CDR1 is MDHEN and CDR2 is SYDVKM. Trimming removed 4 bases from V and 7 bases from J; junction bases left unmatched: 7. General observations from the study: More naive CD4+ cells and higher diversity marked long-lived donors relative to aged donors.

The authors ran a second PCR of roughly 6 to 12 cycles using a sample-barcoded 5' primer and a J-beta primer mix. Template switching added a 12-random-nucleotide identifier to every cDNA molecule. TCRdb called the 5' RACE reads again in MiXCR, with one record for every CDR3 protein. The sample yields more than 900,000 distinct CDR3 sequences, 25% to 30% seen once. The data also belong to a second study, concerning T cells of mothers and their children.

The TCR originated in a woman aged 40 to 55 in good health. V is TRBV28 and J is TRBJ1-2, with TRBD1 matching over 12 bases. The source material was blood. The CDR3 bases are TGTGCCAGCAGTTCTCCGGGACAGGGGGCGGTTGGCTACACCTTC. Protein sequence: CASSSPGQGAVGYTF.